The next 10 T cell receptor beta chains were all read from a single sample in a study of shared clonotypes between healthy human individuals. Libraries were prepared by immunoSEQ multiplex PCR; TCRdb keeps only in-frame clonotypes and omits some of them. The data contain around 600,000 clones, about 95% of them singletons. CD8 cells regarded as naive lacked CD45RO, were positively chosen for CCR7, and omitted terminally differentiated effector memory CD45RA+ cells. Sequencing was performed on naive CD8+ T cells sorted from blood. The origin of the receptors is a woman in her thirties in good health.

With regard to this clone: The same CDR3 arises from other DNA sequences in this sample as well. J is TRBJ2-1 and V is TRBV9; TRBD2 is a possible D gene (5 bases). Germline V gene lookup returns CDR1 SGDLS and CDR2 YYNGEE. V was clipped by 0 bases and J by 7 bases, with 8 bases between them. This CDR3 has 13 amino acids. CDR3 in amino acids: CASSVGGSNEQFF. In nucleotides, the CDR3 is TGTGCCAGCAGCGTAGGAGGGTCGAATGAGCAGTTCTTC.

In DNA form, the CDR3 reads TGTGCCAGCAGTAAACTAGCGGGAGTGTCCTACAATGAGCAGTTCTTC. Translated, it gives CASSKLAGVSYNEQFF. The chain has TRBV27 and TRBJ2-1, with TRBD2 matching 11 bases. Per the germline V gene, CDR1 is MNHEY and CDR2 is SMNVEV (reference sequence). The CDR3 extends over 16 amino acids. Trimming at V came to 5 bases and at J to 1 base, leaving 4 bases not matched to a gene.

J is TRBJ2-1 and V is TRBV23-1; D might be TRBD2 (6 bases). TRBV23-1 is classed as an ORF, of uncertain function. The CDR3 is 19 residues long. The V gene lost 6 bases and the J gene lost 5 bases, with 29 bases spanning the gap. Written as DNA, the CDR3 is TGCGCCAGCAGCAACCTGGGGTTTCGACTAGGGCCCCTTGACAATGAGCAGTTCTTC. Translation: CASSNLGFRLGPLDNEQFF.

The chain carries TRBV28 and TRBJ1-1; D is ambiguous. CDR1 is MDHEN and CDR2 is SYDVKM in the germline V gene. CDR3 length: 15 residues. Trimming pared 3 bases from V and 0 bases from J, leaving 11 bases between. The CDR3 region is CASSFYRFMNTEAFF. CDR3 in DNA: TGTGCCAGCAGTTTTTATAGATTCATGAACACTGAAGCTTTCTTT.

V and J are TRBV7-8 and TRBJ2-5, with 7 bases that match TRBD2. Germline assignment: CDR1 SGHVS and CDR2 FQNEAQ. V dropped 4 bases and J dropped 4; count of bases not matched to a gene: 3. CDR3 length: 13 amino acids. The CDR3 loop is CASSSGLLETQYF. The CDR3, as DNA: TGTGCCAGCAGCTCGGGACTATTAGAGACCCAGTACTTC.

The chain joins TRBV7-3 to TRBJ2-7; D possibly corresponds to TRBD2 (6 bases). This CDR3 comprises 14 residues. CDR1 and CDR2 from the germline V gene are SGHTA and FQGTGA. V was trimmed by 5 bases and J by 2 bases, leaving 13 bases between them. CDR3 DNA sequence: TGTGCCAGCAGCATGGGGGGAAGGACCTACGAGCAGTACTTC. Amino acids: CASSMGGRTYEQYF. The entire variable domain, with the rest obtained from reference TRBV7-3 and TRBJ2-7, is as follows: GAGVSQTPSNKVTEKGKYVELRCDPISGHTALYWYRQSLGQGPEFLIYFQGTGAADDSGLPNDRFFAVRPEGSVSTLKIQRTERGDSAVYLCASSMGGRTYEQYFGPGTRLTVT.

The chain is built from TRBV5-1 and TRBJ2-1, with TRBD2 matching over 11 bases. There are 16 residues in the CDR3. J was trimmed by 4 bases and V by 4 bases; bases with no gene match: 7. The V gene's germline CDR1 is SGHRS and CDR2 YFSETQ. The CDR3 region is CASSEGTSGNYNEQFF. CDR3 sequence (DNA): TGCGCCAGCAGCGAGGGGACTAGCGGAAATTACAATGAGCAGTTCTTC.

The chain employs TRBV5-4 and TRBJ2-7; perhaps D is TRBD1 or TRBD2 (7 bases each). This CDR3 has 17 amino acids. Trimming pared 4 bases from V and 2 bases from J, leaving 22 bases between. Germline values: CDR1 SGHNT, CDR2 YYREEE (reference sequence). CDR3 amino acids: CASSGKGGGGATYEQYF. The CDR3 region has the DNA TGTGCCAGCAGCGGTAAGGGAGGGGGCGGGGCGACCTACGAGCAGTACTTC. The variable domain in full, with the rest retrieved from reference TRBV5-4 and TRBJ2-7, is ETGVTQSPTHLIKTRGQQVTLRCSSQSGHNTVSWYQQALGQGPQFIFQYYREEENGRGNFPPRFSGLQFPNYSSELNVNALELDDSALYLCASSGKGGGGATYEQYFGPGTRLTVT.

This clone was detected once. A read error may account for a junction end that differs from germline. This CDR3 is CASSLLGRLNF. CDR3 coding DNA: TGTGCCAGCAGTTTATTGGGCAGGCTCAACTTC. This chain uses TRBV28 with TRBJ1-2, with D unresolved. CDR1 and CDR2 (germline): MDHEN, SYDVKM. The CDR3 runs 11 residues.

This clone was found once. This sequence joins TRBV5-1 and TRBJ2-7; 10 nucleotides align to TRBD2. Germline V lookup: CDR1 SGHRS, CDR2 YFSETQ. The length of the CDR3 is 16 residues. With 4 bases clipped from V and 1 base from J, the junction kept 8 bases outside the gene matches. CDR3: CASSLYGLAVSYEQYF. The CDR3 DNA reads as TGCGCCAGCAGCCTATACGGACTAGCGGTTTCCTACGAGCAGTACTTC. Complete variable domain (other parts from reference TRBV5-1 and TRBJ2-7): KAGVTQTPRYLIKTRGQQVTLSCSPISGHRSVSWYQQTPGQGLQFLFEYFSETQRNKGNFPGRFSGRQFSNSRSEMNVSTLELGDSALYLCASSLYGLAVSYEQYFGPGTRLTVT.